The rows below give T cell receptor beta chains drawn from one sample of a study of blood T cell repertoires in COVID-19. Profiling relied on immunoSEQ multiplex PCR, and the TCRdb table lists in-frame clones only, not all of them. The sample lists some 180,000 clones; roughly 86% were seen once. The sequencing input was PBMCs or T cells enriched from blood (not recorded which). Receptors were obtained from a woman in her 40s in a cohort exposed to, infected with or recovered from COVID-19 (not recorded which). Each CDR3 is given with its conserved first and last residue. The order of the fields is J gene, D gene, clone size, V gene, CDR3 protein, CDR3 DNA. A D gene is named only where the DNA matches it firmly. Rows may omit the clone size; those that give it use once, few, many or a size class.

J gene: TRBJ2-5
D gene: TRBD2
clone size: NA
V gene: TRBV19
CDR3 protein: CASRFTLAGGEETQYF
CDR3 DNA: TGTGCCAGTAGATTCACCCTAGCGGGGGGAGAAGAGACCCAGTACTTC

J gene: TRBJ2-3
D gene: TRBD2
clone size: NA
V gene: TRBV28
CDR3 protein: CASSRLVGRLAGGPSRTDTQYF
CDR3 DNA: TGTGCCAGCAGTAGGCTCGTTGGGAGACTAGCGGGAGGGCCAAGCCGCACAGATACGCAGTATTTT

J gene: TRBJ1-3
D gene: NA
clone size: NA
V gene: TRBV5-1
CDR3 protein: CASSSAGGGGTGNTIYF
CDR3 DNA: TGCGCCAGCAGCTCCGCCGGGGGCGGGGGAACTGGAAACACCATATATTTT

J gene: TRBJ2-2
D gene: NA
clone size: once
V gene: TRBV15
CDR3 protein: CATSRDEGREDTGELFF
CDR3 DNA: TGTGCCACCAGCAGAGATGAGGGCAGGGAGGACACCGGGGAGCTGTTTTTT

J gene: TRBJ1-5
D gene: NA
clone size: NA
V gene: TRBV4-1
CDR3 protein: CASSQGLDSGYSNQPQHF
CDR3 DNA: TGCGCCAGCAGCCAAGGTCTCGACAGTGGATATAGCAATCAGCCCCAGCATTTT

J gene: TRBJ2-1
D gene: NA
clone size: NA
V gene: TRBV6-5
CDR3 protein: CASRSRGSEQFF
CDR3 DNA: TGTGCCAGCAGGAGCAGGGGAAGTGAGCAGTTCTTC

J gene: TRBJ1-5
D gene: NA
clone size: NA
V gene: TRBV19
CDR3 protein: CASSIVGGQPQHF
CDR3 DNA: TGTGCCAGTAGTATAGTTGGAGGGCAGCCCCAGCATTTT

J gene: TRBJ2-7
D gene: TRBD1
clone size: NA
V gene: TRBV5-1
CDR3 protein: CASSWRQGRSEQYF
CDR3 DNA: TGCGCCAGCAGCTGGAGACAGGGGAGATCCGAGCAGTACTTC

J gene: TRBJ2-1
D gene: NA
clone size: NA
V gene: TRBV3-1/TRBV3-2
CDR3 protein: CASSRTAASYNEQFF
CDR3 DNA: TGTGCCAGCAGCCGGACAGCTGCTAGCTACAATGAGCAGTTCTTC

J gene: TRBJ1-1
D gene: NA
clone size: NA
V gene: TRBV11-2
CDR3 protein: CASSLGNRVDTEAFF
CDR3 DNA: TGTGCCAGCAGCTTAGGTAACAGGGTTGACACTGAAGCTTTCTTT

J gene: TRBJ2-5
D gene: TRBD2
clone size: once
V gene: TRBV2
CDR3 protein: CASGGLAGAEETQYF
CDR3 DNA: TGTGCCAGTGGCGGACTAGCGGGAGCGGAGGAGACCCAGTACTTC

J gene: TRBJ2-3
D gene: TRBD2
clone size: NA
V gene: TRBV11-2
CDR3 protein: CASSLGKSGGPSTDTQYF
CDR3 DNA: TGTGCCAGCAGCTTAGGGAAATCGGGAGGGCCTTCCACAGATACGCAGTATTTT

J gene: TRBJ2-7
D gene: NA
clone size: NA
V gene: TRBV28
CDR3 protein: CASSLTPVSYEQYF
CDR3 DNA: TGTGCCAGCAGCCTAACCCCCGTATCCTACGAGCAGTACTTC

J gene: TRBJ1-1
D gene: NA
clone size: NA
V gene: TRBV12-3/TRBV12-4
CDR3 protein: CASSFWGRAEAFF
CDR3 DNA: TGTGCCAGCAGTTTTTGGGGGCGTGCTGAAGCTTTCTTT

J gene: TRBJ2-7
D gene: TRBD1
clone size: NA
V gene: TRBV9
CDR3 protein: CASSPGQGSSYEQYF
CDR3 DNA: TGTGCCAGCAGCCCCGGACAGGGAAGCTCCTACGAGCAGTACTTC

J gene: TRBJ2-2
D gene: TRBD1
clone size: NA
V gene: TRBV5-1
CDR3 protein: CASSLNRGPAGELFF
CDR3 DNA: TGCGCCAGCAGCTTGAACAGGGGGCCGGCCGGGGAGCTGTTTTTT

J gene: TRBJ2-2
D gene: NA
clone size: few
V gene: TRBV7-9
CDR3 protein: CASSPNRLGTGELFF
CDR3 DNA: TGTGCCAGCAGCCCTAACAGGTTGGGGACCGGGGAGCTGTTTTTT